The clone carrying this TCR beta chain was counted at least ten times. TCRdb processed the reads anew with MiXCR; each CDR3 protein has one entry. This sample has 300,000 to 400,000 distinct CDR3 sequences, with over 7.5% found just once. The sample belongs to a study of T cell repertoires in cytomegalovirus infection. This CDR3 has 14 amino acids. V gave up 4 bases and J gave up 6 bases, with 12 bases separating them. Germline V lookup: CDR1 KGHSH, CDR2 LQKENI. The TCR originated in a human donor in good health (CMV status not recorded). Some clones in this sample may be carry-over from other donors' samples. The chain links TRBV18 to TRBJ1-4; possible D gene TRBD1, 5 bases. The sequenced material came from PBMCs. The CDR3 reads CASSRDSWDEKLFF. The CDR3 region has the DNA TGTGCCAGCTCACGGGACTCCTGGGATGAAAAACTGTTTTTT. The full variable domain, rest sourced from reference TRBV18 and TRBJ1-4, is NAGVMQNPRHLVRRRGQEARLRCSPMKGHSHVYWYRQLPEEGLKFMVYLQKENIIDESGMPKERFSAEFPKEGPSILRIQQVVRGDSAAYFCASSRDSWDEKLFFGSGTQLSVL.